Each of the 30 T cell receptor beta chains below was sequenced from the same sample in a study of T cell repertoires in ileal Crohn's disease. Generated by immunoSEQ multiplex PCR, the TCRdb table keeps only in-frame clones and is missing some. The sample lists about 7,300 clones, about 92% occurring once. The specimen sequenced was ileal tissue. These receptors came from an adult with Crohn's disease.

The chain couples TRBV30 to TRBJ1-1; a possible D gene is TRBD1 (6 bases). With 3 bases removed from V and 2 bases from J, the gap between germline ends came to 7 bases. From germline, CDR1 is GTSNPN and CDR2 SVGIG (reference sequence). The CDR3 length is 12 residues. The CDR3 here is CAWRGHNTEAFF. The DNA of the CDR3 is TGTGCCTGGAGGGGACACAACACTGAAGCTTTCTTT.

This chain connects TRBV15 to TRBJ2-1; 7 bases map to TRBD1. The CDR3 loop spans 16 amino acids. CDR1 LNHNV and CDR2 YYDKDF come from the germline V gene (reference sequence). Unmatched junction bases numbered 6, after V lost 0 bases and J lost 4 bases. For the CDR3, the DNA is TGTGCCACCAGCAGAGATGCAGGGGGATATTACAATGAGCAGTTCTTC. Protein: CATSRDAGGYYNEQFF.

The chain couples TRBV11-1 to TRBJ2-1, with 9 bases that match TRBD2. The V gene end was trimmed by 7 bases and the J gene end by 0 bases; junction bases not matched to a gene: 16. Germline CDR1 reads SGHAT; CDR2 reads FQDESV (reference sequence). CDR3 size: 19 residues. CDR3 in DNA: TGTGCCAGCACTCCCTGGCCAGCGGGAGGCCCCAGCTCCTACAATGAGCAGTTCTTC. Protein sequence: CASTPWPAGGPSSYNEQFF. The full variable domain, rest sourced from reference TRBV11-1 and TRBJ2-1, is EAEVAQSPRYKITEKSQAVAFWCDPISGHATLYWYRQILGQGPELLVQFQDESVVDDSQLPKDRFSAERLKGVDSTLKIQPAELGDSAMYLCASTPWPAGGPSSYNEQFFGPGTRLTVL.

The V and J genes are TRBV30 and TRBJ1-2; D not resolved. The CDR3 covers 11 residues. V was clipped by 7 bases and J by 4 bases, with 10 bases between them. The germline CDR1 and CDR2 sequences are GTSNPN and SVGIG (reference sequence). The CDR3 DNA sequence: TGTGCCTCCCCCCGGTTCTATGGCTACACCTTC. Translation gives CASPRFYGYTF.

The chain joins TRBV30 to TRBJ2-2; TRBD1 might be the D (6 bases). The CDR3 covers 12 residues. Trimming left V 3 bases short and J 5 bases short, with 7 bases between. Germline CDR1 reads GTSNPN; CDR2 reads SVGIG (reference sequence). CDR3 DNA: TGTGCCTGGAGAGGGGGAACCGGGGAGCTGTTTTTT. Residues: CAWRGGTGELFF.

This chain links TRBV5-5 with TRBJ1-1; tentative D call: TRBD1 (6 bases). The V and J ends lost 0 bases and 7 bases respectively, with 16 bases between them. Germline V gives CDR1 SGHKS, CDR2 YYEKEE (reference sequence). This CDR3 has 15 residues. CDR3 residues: CASSLGVQGKGEAFF. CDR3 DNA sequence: TGTGCCAGCAGCTTGGGGGTACAGGGAAAAGGTGAAGCTTTCTTT.

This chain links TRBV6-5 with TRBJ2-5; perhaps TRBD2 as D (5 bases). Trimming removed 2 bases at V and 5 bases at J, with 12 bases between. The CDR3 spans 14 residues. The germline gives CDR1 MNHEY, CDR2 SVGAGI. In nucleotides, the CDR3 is TGTGCCAGCAGTTACCCTACTAGACCGGAGACCCAGTACTTC. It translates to CASSYPTRPETQYF.

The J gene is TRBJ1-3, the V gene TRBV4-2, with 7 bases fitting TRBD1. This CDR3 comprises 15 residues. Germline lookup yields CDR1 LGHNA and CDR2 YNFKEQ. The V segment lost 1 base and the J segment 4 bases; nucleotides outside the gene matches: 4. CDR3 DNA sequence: TGTGCCAGCAGCCAAGGACAGGGTTCAGGAAACACCATATATTTT. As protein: CASSQGQGSGNTIYF.

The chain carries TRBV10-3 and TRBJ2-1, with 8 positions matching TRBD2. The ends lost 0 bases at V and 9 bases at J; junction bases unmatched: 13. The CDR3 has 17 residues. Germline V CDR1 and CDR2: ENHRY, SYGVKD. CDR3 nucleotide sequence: TGTGCCATCAGTGAGTCAAAACTAGGCGGGGGGATGAGTGAGCAGTTCTTC. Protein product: CAISESKLGGGMSEQFF.

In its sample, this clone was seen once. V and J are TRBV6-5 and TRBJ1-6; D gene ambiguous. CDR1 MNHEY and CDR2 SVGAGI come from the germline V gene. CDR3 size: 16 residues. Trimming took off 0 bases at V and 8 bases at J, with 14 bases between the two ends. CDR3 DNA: TGTGCCAGCAGTTACTCGAGTTTCACTCCGGATTCACCCCTCCACTTT. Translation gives CASSYSSFTPDSPLHF.

The CDR3 DNA sequence: TGTGCCAGCAGCCCTGACTACACTTACGAGCAGTACTTC. Its protein is CASSPDYTYEQYF. The chain uses TRBV2 and TRBJ2-7, with D perhaps matching TRBD2 (5 bases). There are 13 residues in the CDR3. Germline loops: CDR1 SNHLY, CDR2 FYNNEI. The ends were cut back, 6 bases at V and 4 bases at J, with 13 bases in the middle.

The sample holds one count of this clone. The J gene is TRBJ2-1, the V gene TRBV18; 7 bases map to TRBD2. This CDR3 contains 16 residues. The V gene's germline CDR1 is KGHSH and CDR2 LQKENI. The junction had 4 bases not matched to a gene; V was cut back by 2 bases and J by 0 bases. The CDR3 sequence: CASSPKLASSYNEQFF. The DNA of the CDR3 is TGTGCCAGCTCACCAAAACTAGCGAGCTCCTACAATGAGCAGTTCTTC.

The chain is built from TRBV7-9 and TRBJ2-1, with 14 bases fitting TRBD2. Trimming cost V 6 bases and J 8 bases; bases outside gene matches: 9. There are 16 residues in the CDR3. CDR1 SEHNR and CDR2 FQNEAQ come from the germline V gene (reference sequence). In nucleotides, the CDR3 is TGTGCCAGCAGGGAGCCGGGACTAGCGGGAGAGTATGAGCAGTTCTTC. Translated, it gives CASREPGLAGEYEQFF. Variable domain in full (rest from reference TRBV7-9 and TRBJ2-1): DTGVSQNPRHKITKRGQNVTFRCDPISEHNRLYWYRQTLGQGPEFLTYFQNEAQLEKSRLLSDRFSAERPKGSFSTLEIQRTEQGDSAMYLCASREPGLAGEYEQFFGPGTRLTVL.

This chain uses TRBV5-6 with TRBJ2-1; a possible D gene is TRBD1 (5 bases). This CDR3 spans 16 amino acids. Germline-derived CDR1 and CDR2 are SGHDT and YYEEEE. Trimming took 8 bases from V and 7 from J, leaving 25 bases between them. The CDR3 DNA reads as TGTGCCAGTACCTCCAGGGTAACTCTTGTTTTGAATGAGCAGTTCTTC. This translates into CASTSRVTLVLNEQFF.

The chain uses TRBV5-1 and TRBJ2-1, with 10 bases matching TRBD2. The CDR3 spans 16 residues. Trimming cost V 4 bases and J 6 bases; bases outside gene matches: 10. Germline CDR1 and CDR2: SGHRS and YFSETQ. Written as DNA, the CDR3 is TGCGCCAGCAGCACGTCCGGGACTAGCGCCTCCAATGAGCAGTTCTTC. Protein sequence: CASSTSGTSASNEQFF.

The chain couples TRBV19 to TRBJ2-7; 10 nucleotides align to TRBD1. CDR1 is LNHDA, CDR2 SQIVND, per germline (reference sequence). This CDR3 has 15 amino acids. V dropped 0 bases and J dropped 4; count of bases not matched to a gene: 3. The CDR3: CASSIDPGQGYEQYF. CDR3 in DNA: TGTGCCAGTAGTATAGATCCGGGACAGGGGTACGAGCAGTACTTC.

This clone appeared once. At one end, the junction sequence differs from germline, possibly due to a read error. This chain's CDR3 is CASSRQGLGETQYF. The CDR3 DNA sequence: TGTGCTAGCAGTCGACAGGGGTTGGGAGAGACCCAGTACTTC. This chain connects TRBV7-7 to TRBJ2-5, with 8 bases that match TRBD1. This CDR3 region has 14 residues. CDR1 and CDR2 from the germline V gene are SSHAT and FNYEAQ (reference sequence).

The CDR3 bases are TGTGCCGTCGGACAGGGAGCTAACTATGGCTACACCTTC. This gives the protein CAVGQGANYGYTF. V and J are TRBV10-3 and TRBJ1-2, with 8 bases matching TRBD1. The CDR3 covers 13 residues. Germline CDR1 reads ENHRY; CDR2 reads SYGVKD. With V trimmed by 11 bases and J by 0 bases, 5 bases remained unmatched.

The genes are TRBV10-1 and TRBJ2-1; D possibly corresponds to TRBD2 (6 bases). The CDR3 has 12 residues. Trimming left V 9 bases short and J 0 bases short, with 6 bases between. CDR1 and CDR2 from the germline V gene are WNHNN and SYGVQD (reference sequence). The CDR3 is CASSGSYNEQFF. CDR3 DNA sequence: TGCGCCAGTAGCGGCTCCTACAATGAGCAGTTCTTC.

The CDR3 reads CSVLGLAGVGETQYF. CDR3 nucleotides: TGCAGCGTCCTCGGACTAGCGGGAGTAGGGGAGACCCAGTACTTC. The V call is TRBV29-1, the J call TRBJ2-5; 13 bases line up with TRBD2. This CDR3 region has 15 residues. Germline lookup yields CDR1 SQVTM and CDR2 ANQGSEA. With V trimmed by 6 bases and J by 5 bases, 9 bases remained unmatched.

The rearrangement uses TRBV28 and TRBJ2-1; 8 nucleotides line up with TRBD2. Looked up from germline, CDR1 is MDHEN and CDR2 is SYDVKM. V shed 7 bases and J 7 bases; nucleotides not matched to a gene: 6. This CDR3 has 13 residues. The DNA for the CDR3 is TGTGCCAGCATGCGGACTAGCCCAAATGAGCAGTTCTTC. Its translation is CASMRTSPNEQFF.

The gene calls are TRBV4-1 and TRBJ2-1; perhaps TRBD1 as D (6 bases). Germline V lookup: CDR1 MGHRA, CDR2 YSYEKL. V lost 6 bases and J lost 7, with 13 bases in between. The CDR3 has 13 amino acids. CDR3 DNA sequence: TGCGCCAGCAGTCTACAGGGTGGGAATGAGCAGTTCTTC. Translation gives CASSLQGGNEQFF.

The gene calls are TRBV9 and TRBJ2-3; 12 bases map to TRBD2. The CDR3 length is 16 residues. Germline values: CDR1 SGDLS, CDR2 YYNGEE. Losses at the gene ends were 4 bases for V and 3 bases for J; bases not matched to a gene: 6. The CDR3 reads CASSSSGTSGTDTQYF. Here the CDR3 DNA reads TGTGCCAGCAGCTCATCCGGGACTAGCGGGACAGATACGCAGTATTTT.

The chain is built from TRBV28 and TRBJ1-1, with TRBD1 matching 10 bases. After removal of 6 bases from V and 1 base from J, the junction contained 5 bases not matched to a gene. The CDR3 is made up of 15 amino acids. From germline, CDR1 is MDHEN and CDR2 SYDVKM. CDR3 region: CASRPWDRGNTEAFF. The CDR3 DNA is TGTGCCAGCAGGCCCTGGGACAGGGGGAACACTGAAGCTTTCTTT.

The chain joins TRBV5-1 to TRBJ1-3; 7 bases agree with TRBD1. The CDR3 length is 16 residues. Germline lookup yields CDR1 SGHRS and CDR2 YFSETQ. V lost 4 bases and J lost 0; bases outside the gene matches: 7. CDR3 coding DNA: TGCGCCAGCAGCACAGGGGACGCCAACTCTGGAAACACCATATATTTT. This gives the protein CASSTGDANSGNTIYF.

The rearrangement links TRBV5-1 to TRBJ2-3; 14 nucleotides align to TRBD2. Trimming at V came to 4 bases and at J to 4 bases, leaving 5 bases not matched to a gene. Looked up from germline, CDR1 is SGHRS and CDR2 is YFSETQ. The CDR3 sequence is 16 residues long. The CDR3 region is CASSPGLAGGPDTQYF. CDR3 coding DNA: TGCGCCAGCAGCCCCGGACTAGCGGGAGGCCCAGATACGCAGTATTTT.

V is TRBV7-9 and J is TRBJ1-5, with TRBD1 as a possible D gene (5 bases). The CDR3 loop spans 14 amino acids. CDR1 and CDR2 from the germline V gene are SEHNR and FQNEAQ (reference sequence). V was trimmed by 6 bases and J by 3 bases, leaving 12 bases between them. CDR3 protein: CASSQGHYNQPQHF. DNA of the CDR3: TGTGCCAGCAGTCAAGGACACTACAATCAGCCCCAGCATTTT.

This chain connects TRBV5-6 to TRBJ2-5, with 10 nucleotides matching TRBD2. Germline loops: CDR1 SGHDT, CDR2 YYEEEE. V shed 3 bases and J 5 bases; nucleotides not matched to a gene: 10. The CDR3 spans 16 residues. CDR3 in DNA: TGTGCCAGCAGCTCCCTCGGGATAGCGGGAGGCGAGACCCAGTACTTC. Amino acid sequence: CASSSLGIAGGETQYF.

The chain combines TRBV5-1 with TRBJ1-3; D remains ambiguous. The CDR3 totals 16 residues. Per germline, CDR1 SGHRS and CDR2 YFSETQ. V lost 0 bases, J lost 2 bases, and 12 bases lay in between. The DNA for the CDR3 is TGCGCCAGCAGCTTGGGCCCACTCGGGGCTGGAAACACCATATATTTT. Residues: CASSLGPLGAGNTIYF.

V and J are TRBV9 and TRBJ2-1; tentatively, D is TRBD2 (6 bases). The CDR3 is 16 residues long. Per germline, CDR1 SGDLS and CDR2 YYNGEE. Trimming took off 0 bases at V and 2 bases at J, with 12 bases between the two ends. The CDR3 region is CASSVAAGRTYNEQFF. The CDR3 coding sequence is TGTGCCAGCAGCGTAGCGGCGGGAAGAACCTACAATGAGCAGTTCTTC.